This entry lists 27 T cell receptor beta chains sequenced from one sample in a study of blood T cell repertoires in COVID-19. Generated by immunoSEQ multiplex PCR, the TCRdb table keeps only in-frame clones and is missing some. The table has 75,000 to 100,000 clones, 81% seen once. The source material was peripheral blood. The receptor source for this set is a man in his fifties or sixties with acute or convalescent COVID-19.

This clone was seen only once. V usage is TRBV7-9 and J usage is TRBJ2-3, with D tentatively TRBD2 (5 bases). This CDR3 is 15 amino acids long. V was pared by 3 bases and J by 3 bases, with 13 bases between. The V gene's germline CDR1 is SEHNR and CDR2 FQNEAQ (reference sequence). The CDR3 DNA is TGTGCCAGCAGCTTCGTGGGGAGTGGGACAGATACGCAGTATTTT. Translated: CASSFVGSGTDTQYF.

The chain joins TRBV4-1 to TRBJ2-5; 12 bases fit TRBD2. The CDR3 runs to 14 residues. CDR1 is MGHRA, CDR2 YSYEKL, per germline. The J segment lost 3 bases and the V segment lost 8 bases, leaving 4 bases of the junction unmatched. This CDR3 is CASGLAGQKETQYF. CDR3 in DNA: TGCGCCAGCGGACTAGCGGGACAAAAAGAGACCCAGTACTTC.

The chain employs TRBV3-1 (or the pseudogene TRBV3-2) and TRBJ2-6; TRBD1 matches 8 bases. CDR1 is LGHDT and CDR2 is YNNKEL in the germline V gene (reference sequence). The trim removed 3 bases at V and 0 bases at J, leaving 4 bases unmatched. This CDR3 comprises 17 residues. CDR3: CASSQGQDYSGANVLTF. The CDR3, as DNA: TGTGCCAGCAGCCAGGGACAGGATTACTCTGGGGCCAACGTCCTGACTTTC.

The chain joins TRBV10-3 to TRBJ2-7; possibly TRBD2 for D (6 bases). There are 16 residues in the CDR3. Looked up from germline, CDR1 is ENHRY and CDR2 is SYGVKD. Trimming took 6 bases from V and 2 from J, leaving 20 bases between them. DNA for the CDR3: TGTGCCATCAGCGGGAGAGGGCAGGCCCTACCCTACGAGCAGTACTTC. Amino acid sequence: CAISGRGQALPYEQYF.

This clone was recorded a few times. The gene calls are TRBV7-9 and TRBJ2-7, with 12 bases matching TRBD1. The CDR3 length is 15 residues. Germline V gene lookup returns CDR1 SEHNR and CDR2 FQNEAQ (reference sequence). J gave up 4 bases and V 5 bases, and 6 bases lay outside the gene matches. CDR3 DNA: TGTGCCAGCAGCGTGGGACAGGGGGCTTTGTACGAGCAGTACTTC. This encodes CASSVGQGALYEQYF. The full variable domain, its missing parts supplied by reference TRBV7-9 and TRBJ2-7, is DTGVSQNPRHKITKRGQNVTFRCDPISEHNRLYWYRQTLGQGPEFLTYFQNEAQLEKSRLLSDRFSAERPKGSFSTLEIQRTEQGDSAMYLCASSVGQGALYEQYFGPGTRLTVT.

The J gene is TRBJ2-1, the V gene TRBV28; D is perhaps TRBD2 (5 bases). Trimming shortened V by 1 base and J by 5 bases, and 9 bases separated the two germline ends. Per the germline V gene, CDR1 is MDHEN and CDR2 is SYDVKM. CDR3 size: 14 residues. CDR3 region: CASSLSRGNNEQFF. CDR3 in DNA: TGTGCCAGCAGTTTATCTCGGGGAAACAATGAGCAGTTCTTC.

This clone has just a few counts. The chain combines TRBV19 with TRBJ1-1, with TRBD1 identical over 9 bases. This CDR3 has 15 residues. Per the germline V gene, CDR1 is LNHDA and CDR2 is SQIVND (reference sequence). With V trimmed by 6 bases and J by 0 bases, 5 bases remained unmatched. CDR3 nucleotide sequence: TGTGCCAGTAGATTACAGGGGGCGCTGAACACTGAAGCTTTCTTT. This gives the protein CASRLQGALNTEAFF.

DNA of the CDR3: TGCGCCAGCAGCTTGGTGGCTAGCGCAGATACGCAGTATTTT. Translation gives CASSLVASADTQYF. V usage is TRBV5-1 and J usage is TRBJ2-3; D might be TRBD2 (6 bases). V was shortened by 0 bases and J by 4 bases, with 9 bases between the two germline ends. Germline loops: CDR1 SGHRS, CDR2 YFSETQ. This CDR3 comprises 14 residues.

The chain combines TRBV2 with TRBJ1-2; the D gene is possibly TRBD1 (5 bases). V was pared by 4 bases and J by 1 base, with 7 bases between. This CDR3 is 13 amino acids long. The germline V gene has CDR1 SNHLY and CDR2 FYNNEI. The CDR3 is CASSVDSNYGYTF. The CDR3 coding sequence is TGTGCCAGCAGTGTTGACAGTAACTATGGCTACACCTTC.

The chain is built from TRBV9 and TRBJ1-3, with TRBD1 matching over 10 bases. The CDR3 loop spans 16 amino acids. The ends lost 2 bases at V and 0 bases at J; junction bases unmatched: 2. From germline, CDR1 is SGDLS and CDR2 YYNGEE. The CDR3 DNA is TGTGCCAGCAGCGTTGGGACAGGGGTCTCTGGAAACACCATATATTTT. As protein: CASSVGTGVSGNTIYF.

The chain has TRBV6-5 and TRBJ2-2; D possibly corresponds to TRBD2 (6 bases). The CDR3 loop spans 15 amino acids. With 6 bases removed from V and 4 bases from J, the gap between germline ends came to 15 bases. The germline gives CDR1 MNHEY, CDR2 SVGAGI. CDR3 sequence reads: CASRVAVRFTGELFF. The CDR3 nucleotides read TGTGCCAGCAGGGTAGCGGTACGGTTCACCGGGGAGCTGTTTTTT.

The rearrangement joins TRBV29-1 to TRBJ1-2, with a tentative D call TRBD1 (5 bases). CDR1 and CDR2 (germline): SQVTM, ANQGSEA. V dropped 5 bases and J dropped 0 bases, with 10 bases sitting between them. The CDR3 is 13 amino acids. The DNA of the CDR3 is TGCAGCGTTACCGGGGGAACTAACTATGGCTACACCTTC. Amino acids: CSVTGGTNYGYTF.

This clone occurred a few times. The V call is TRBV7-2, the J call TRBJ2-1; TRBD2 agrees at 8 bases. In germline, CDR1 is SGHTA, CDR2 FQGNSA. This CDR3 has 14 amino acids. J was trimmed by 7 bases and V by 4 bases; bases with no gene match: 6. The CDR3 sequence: CASSYGLASNEQFF. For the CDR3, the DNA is TGTGCCAGCAGCTACGGACTAGCATCGAATGAGCAGTTCTTC.

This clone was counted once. The CDR3 DNA reads as TGTGCCAGCAGCTACATGACAGGGGGCCCCTACGAGCAGTACTTC. This sequence encodes CASSYMTGGPYEQYF. This chain joins TRBV9 and TRBJ2-7; 10 bases agree with TRBD1. This CDR3 has 15 amino acids. J was trimmed by 2 bases and V by 4 bases; bases with no gene match: 6. The germline V gene encodes CDR1 SGDLS and CDR2 YYNGEE.

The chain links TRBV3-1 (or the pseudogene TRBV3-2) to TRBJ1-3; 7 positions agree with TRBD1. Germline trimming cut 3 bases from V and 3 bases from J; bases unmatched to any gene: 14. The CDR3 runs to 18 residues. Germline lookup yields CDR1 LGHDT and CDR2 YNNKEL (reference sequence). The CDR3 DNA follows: TGTGCCAGCAGCCAGCGACGTTTCCGGCAGGGGGTTGGAAACACCATATATTTT. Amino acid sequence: CASSQRRFRQGVGNTIYF.

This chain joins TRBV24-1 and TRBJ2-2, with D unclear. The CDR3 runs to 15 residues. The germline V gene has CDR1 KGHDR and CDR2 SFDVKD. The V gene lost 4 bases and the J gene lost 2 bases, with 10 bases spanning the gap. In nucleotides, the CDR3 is TGTGCCACCAGTGACCCCGGGTTCAACACCGGGGAGCTGTTTTTT. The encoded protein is CATSDPGFNTGELFF.

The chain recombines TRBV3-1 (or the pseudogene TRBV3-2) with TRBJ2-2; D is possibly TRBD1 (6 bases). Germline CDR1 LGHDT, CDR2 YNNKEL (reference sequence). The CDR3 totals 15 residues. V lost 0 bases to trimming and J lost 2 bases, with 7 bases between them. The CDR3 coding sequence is TGTGCCAGCAGCCAAGACAGGGGCAACACCGGGGAGCTGTTTTTT. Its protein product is CASSQDRGNTGELFF.

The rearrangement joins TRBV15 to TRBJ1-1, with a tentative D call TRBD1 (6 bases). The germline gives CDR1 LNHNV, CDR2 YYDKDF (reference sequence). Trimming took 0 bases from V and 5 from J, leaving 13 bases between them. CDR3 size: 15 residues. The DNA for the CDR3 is TGTGCCACCAGCAGAGAACCCAGGGGAAAGACTGAAGCTTTCTTT. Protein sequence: CATSREPRGKTEAFF.

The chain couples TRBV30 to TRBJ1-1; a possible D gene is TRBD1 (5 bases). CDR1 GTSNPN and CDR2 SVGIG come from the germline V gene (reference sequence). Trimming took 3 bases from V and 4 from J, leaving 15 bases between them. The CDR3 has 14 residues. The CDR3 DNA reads TGTGCCTGGAGGACTCGGGGAGGGGTCACTGAAGCTTTCTTT. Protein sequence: CAWRTRGGVTEAFF. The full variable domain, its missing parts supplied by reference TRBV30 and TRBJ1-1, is SQTIHQWPATLVQPVGSPLSLECTVEGTSNPNLYWYRQAAGRGLQLLFYSVGIGQISSEVPQNLSASRPQDRQFILSSKKLLLSDSGFYLCAWRTRGGVTEAFFGQGTRLTVV.

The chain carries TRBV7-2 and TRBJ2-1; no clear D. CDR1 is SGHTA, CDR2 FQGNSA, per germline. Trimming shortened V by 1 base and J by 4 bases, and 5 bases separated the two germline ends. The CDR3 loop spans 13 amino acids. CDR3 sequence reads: CASSLVAYNEQFF. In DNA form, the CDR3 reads TGTGCCAGCAGCTTAGTCGCGTACAATGAGCAGTTCTTC.

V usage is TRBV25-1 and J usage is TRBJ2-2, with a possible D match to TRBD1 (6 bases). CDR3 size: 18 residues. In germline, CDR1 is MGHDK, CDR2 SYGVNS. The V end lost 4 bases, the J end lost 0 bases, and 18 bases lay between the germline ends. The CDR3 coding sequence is TGTGCCAGCAGTGTTTCTCAGGGCAGGGGAGCGAACACCGGGGAGCTGTTTTTT. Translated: CASSVSQGRGANTGELFF.

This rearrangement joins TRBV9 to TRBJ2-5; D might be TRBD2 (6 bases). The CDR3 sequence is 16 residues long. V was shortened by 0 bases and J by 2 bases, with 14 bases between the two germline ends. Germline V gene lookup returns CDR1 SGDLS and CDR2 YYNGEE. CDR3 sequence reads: CASSVASVTAQETQYF. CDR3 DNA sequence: TGTGCCAGCAGCGTAGCTAGCGTAACAGCGCAAGAGACCCAGTACTTC.

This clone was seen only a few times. CDR3 sequence reads: CASSYAWGPGQPQHF. CDR3 nucleotides: TGTGCCAGCAGTTACGCCTGGGGGCCAGGGCAGCCCCAGCATTTT. This chain joins TRBV6-5 and TRBJ1-5; D may be TRBD1 (6 bases). The CDR3 runs to 15 residues. V was trimmed by 2 bases and J by 7 bases, leaving 15 bases between them. Germline CDR1 and CDR2: MNHEY and SVGAGI.

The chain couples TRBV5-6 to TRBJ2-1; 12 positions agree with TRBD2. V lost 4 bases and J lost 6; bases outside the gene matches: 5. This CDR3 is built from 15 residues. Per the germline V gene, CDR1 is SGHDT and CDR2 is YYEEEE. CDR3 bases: TGTGCCAGCAGCGTCAGACTAGCGGGAGTCAATGAGCAGTTCTTC. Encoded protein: CASSVRLAGVNEQFF.

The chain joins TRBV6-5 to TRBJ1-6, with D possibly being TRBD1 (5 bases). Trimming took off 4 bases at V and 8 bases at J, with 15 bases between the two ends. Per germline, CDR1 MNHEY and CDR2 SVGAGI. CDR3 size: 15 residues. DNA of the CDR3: TGTGCCAGCAGTTTCGGGGGGTATTTTGATTCACCCCTCCACTTT. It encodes CASSFGGYFDSPLHF.

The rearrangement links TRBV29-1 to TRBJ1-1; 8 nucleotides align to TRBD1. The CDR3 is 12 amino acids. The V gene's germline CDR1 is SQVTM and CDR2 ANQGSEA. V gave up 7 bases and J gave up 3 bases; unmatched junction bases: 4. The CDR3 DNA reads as TGCAGCGCTCAGACAGGGGACACTGAAGCTTTCTTT. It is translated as CSAQTGDTEAFF.

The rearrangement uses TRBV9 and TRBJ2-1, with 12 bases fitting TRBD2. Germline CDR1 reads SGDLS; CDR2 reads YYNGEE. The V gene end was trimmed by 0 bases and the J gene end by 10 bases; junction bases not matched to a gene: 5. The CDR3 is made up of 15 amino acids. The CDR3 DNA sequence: TGTGCCAGCAGCGTAGAAGCTAGCGGGGGGGCCGAGCAGTTCTTC. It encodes CASSVEASGGAEQFF.